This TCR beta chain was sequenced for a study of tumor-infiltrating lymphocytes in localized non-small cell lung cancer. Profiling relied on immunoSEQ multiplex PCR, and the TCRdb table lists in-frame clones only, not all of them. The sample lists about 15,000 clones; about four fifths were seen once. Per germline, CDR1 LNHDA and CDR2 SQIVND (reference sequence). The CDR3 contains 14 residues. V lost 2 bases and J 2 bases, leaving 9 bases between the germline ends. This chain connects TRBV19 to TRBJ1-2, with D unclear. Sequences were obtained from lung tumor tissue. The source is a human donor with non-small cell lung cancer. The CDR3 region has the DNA TGTGCCAGTAGTATATCGCGGTTAAACTATGGCTACACCTTC. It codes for CASSISRLNYGYTF.